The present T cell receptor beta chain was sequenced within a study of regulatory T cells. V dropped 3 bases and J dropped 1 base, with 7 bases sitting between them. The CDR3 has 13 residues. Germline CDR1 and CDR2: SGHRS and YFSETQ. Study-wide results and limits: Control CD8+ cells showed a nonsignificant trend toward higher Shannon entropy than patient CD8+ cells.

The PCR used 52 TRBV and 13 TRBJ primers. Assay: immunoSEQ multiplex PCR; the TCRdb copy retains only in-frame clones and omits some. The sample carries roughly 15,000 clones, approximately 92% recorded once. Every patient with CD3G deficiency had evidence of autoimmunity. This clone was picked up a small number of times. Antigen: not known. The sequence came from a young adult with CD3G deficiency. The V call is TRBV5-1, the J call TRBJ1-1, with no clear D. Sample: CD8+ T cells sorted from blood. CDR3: CASSSSSNTEAFF. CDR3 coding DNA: TGCGCCAGCAGCTCCAGCTCGAACACTGAAGCTTTCTTT.